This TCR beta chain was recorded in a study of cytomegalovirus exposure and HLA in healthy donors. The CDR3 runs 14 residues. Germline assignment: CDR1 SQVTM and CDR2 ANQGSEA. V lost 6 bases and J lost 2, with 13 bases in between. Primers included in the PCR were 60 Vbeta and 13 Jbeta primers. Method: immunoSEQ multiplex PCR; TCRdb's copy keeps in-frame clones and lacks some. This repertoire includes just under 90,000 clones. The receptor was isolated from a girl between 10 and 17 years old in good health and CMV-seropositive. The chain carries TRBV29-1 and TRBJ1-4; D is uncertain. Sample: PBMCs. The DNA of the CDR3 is TGCAGCGTGGAGCGACGAGGGACTAATGAAAAACTGTTTTTT. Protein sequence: CSVERRGTNEKLFF.